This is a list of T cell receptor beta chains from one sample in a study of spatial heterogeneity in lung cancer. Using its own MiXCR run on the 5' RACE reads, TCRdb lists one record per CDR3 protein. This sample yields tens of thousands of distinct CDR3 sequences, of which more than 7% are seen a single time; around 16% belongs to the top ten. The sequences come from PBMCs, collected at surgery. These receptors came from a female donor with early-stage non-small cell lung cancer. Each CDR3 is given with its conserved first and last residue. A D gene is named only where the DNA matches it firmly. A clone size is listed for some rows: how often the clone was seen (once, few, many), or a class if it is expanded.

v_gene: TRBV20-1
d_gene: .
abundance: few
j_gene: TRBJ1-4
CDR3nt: TGCAGTGCCAGCGCGGGACGAAGAACTAATGAAAAACTGTTTTTT
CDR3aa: CSASAGRRTNEKLFF

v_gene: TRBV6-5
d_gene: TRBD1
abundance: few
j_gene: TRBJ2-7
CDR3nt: TGTGCCAGCAGACGACAGGGGGCCTACGAGCAGTACTTC
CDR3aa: CASRRQGAYEQYF

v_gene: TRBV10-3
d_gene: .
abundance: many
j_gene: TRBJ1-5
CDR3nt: TGTGCCATCAGTGAGGAAACTACAGATAATCAGCCCCAGCATTTT
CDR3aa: CAISEETTDNQPQHF

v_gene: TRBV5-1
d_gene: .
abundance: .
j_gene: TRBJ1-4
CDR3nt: TGCGCCAGCAGCTTTGGGACAACCGAAAAACTGTTTTTT
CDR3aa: CASSFGTTEKLFF

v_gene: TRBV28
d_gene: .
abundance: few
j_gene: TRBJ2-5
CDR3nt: TGTGCCAGCAACTATCCCCGGGAGACCCAGTACTTC
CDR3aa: CASNYPRETQYF

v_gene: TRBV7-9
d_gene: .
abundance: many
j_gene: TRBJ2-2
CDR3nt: TGTGCCAGCATAAGGGGAACCCCGAACACCGGGGAGCTGTTTTTT
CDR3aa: CASIRGTPNTGELFF

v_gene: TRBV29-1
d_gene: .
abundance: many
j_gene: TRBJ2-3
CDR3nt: TGCAGCGTTGTTCACTACAGCAAAACAGATACGCAGTATTTT
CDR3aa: CSVVHYSKTDTQYF

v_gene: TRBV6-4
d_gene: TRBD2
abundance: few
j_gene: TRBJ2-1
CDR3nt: TGTGCCAGCAGGGGGACTAGCGGGAGTGCGGTGTTCTTC
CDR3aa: CASRGTSGSAVFF

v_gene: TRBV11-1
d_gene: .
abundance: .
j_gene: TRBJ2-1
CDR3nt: TGTGCCAGCAGCCAGGGGGGGGCCTACAATGAGCAGTTCTTC
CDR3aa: CASSQGGAYNEQFF

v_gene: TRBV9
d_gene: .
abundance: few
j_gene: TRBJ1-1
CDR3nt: TGTGCCAGCAGCGTAGGGACAGTAAACACTGAAGCTTTCTTT
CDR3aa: CASSVGTVNTEAFF

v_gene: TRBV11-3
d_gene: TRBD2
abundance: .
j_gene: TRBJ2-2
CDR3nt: TGTGCCAGCAGCTTAGATCTGGTGGTAGCGGGGTCCGGAACCGGGGAGCTGTTTTTT
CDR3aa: CASSLDLVVAGSGTGELFF

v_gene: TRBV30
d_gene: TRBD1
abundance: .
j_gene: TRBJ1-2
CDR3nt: TGTGCCGGAGGACCCCTGGGACAGGGGGGTTACACCTTC
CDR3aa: CAGGPLGQGGYTF

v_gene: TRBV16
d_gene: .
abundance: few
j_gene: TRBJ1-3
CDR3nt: TGTGCCAGCAGCCGGGACCGTTACTCTGGAAACACCATATATTTT
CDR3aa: CASSRDRYSGNTIYF

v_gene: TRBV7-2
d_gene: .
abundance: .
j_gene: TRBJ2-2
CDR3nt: TGTGCCAGCAGCTCCCCGAACACCGGGGAGCTGTTTTTT
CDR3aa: CASSSPNTGELFF

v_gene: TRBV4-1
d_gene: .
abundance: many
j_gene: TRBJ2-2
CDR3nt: TGCGCCAGCAGACAGGGAAACACCGGGGAGCTGTTTTTT
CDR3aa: CASRQGNTGELFF

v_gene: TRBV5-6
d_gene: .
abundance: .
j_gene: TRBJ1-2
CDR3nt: TGTACCAGCAGTCCAGGGTCCTTATATGGCTACACCTTC
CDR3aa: CTSSPGSLYGYTF

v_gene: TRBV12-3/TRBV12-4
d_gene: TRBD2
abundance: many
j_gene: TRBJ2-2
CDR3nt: TGTGCCAGCAGTTTTGGGCTAGCGGACACCGGGGAGCTGTTTTTT
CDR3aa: CASSFGLADTGELFF

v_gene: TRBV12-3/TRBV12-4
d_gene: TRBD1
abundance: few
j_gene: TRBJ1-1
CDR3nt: TGTGCCAGCATCTGGACAGGGACCACTGAAGCTTTCTTT
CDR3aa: CASIWTGTTEAFF

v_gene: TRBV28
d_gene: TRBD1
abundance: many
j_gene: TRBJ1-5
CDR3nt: TGTGCCAGCACCAAACAGGGGGCCCAGCATTTT
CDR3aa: CASTKQGAQHF

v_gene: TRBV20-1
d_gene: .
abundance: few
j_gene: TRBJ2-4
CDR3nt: TGCAGTGCTCTGTGGAGGGGGGGCATTCAGTACTTC
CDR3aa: CSALWRGGIQYF

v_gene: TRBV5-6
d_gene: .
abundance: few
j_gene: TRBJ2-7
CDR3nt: TGTGCCAGCAGCCCGGGACCCAAATACGAGCAGTACTTC
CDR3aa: CASSPGPKYEQYF

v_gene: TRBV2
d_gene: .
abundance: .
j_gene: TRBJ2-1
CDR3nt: TGTGCCAGCAGTGAGGAGAGGGACGTGAGTTACAATGAGCAGTTCTTC
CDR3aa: CASSEERDVSYNEQFF

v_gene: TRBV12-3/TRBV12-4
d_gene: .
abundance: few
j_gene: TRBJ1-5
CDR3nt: TGTGCCAGCAGCCCCGGTTGGGCAGGCAATCAGCCCCAGCATTTT
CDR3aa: CASSPGWAGNQPQHF

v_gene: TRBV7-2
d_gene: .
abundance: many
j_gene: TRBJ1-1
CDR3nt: TGTGCCAGCAGCTTACTTACTTACGCTGAAGCTTTCTTT
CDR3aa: CASSLLTYAEAFF

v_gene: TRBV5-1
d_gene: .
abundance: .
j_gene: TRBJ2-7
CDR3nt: TGCGCCAGCAGATTGGGAACCGCCTACGAGCAGTACTTC
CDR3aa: CASRLGTAYEQYF

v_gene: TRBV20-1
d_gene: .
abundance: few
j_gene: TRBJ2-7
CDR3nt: TGCAGTGCCGAGACAACCTACGAGCAGTACTTC
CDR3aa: CSAETTYEQYF

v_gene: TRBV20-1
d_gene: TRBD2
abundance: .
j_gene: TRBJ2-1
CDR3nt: TGCAGTGCGGGCCGACTAGCGGGAAGTCTTGATGAGCAGTTCTTC
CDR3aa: CSAGRLAGSLDEQFF

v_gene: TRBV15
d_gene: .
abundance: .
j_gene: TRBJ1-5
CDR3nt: TGTGCCACCAGCAGAGCCCCCGTAAGAGATCAGCCCCAGCATTTT
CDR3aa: CATSRAPVRDQPQHF

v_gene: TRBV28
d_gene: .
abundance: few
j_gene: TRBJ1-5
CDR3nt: TGTGCCAGCAGTTTCAATCAGCCCCAGCATTTT
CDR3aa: CASSFNQPQHF

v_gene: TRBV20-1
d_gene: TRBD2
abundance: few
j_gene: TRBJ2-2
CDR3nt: TGCAGTGCCTCGATAGCGGGAGACACCGGGGAGCTGTTTTTT
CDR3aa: CSASIAGDTGELFF